This T cell receptor (beta chain) was profiled in a study of blood T cell repertoires in COVID-19. The overall study: The United States, Italy and Spain supplied acute and convalescent COVID-19 samples. Sample material is recorded as cDNA or gDNA derived from T cells, B-cell-depleted T cells, or PBMCs.

In the original workflow: Estimates of nucleated cell counts were drawn from the amplification of reference gene primers. Repertoires were generated with immunoSEQ multiplex PCR, while TCRdb's copy carries only in-frame clones and drops some. That table is the source of V, J and clone size, and D and trimming were worked out from the DNA. The sample records roughly 150,000 clones, 65% to 85% being singletons. This CDR3 has 14 residues. Between the trimmed V and J ends, which lost 0 bases and 7 bases, there was a span of 13 bases. Germline V lookup: CDR1 SGHRS, CDR2 YFSETQ. This clonotype originated in a woman between 65 and 79 years old who had recovered from COVID-19. Sequenced material: peripheral blood. The chain links TRBV5-1 to TRBJ1-1, with unresolved D. The CDR3 reads CASSLAGREDEAFF. The DNA for the CDR3 is TGCGCCAGCAGCTTGGCGGGGAGGGAAGATGAAGCTTTCTTT.